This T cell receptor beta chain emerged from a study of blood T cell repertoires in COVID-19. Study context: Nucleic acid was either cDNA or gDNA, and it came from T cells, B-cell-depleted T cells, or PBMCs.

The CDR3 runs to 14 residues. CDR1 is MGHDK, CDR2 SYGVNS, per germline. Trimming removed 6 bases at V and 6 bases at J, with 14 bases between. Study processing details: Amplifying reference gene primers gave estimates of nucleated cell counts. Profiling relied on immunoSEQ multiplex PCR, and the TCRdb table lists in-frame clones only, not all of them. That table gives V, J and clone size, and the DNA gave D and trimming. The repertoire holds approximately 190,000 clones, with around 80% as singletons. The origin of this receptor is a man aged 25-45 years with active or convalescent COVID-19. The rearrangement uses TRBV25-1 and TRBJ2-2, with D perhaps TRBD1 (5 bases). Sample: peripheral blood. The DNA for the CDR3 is TGTGCCAGCAGCGTGATGGGGCCGGCCGGGGAGCTGTTTTTT. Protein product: CASSVMGPAGELFF.